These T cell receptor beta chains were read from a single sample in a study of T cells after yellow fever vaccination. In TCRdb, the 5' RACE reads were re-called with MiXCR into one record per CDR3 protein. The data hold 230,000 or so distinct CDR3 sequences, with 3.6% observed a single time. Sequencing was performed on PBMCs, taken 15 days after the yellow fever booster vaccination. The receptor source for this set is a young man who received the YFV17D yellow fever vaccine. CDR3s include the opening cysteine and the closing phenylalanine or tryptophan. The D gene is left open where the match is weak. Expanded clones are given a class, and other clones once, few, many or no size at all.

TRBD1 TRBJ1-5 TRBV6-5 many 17 TGTGCCAGCAGTTACTCGAGCGCAGGGGGTAGCAATCAGCCCCAGCATTTT CASSYSSAGGSNQPQHF
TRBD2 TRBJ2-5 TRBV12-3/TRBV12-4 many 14 TGTGCCAGCAGCTTACGGGGGGAAGGGGAGACCCAGTACTTC CASSLRGEGETQYF
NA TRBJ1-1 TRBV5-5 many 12 TGTGCCAGCAGCTCCCGAGGGCCTGAAGCTTTCTTT CASSSRGPEAFF
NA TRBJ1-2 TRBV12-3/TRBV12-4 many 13 TGTGCCAGCAGCCGGGACAATTACTATGGCTACACCTTC CASSRDNYYGYTF
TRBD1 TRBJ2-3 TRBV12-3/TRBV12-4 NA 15 TGTGCCAGCAGAAGGGACAGCCACCTGACAGATACGCAGTATTTT CASRRDSHLTDTQYF
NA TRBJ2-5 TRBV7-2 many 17 TGTGCCAGCAGCTTAGATAACGGTTCCGGGGGCCAAGAGACCCAGTACTTC CASSLDNGSGGQETQYF
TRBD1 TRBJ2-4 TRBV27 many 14 TGTGCCAGCAGTTACAGGGGACCCAAAAACATTCAGTACTTC CASSYRGPKNIQYF
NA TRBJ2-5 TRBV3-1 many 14 TGTGCCAGCAGCCTCGTCGATAATGGGGAGACCCAGTACTTC CASSLVDNGETQYF
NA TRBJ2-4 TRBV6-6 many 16 TGTGCCAGCAGTTACTCCTCCGAGGGGGCCAAAAACATTCAGTACTTC CASSYSSEGAKNIQYF
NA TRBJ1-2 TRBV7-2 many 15 TGTGCCAGCAGCTTAGATTGGCAGTCCAGAGGGGGCTACACCTTC CASSLDWQSRGGYTF
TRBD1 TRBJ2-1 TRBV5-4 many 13 TGTGCCAGCAGCCCCCAGGGGGCCAGGGAGCAGTTCTTC CASSPQGAREQFF
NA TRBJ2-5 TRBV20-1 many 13 TGCAGTGCTAGAGATTTGGGGGGCGAGACCCAGTACTTC CSARDLGGETQYF
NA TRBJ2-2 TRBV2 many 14 TGTGCCAGCAGGCCCGGGGGAAACACCGGGGAGCTGTTTTTT CASRPGGNTGELFF
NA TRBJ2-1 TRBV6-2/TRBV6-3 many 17 TGTGCCAGCAGGGTTAAGACCCCTAGGTCCCCCTACAATGAGCAGTTCTTC CASRVKTPRSPYNEQFF
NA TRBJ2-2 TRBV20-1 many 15 TGCAGTGCTAGCCGGTCGGGGAGGCACACCGGGGAGCTGTTTTTT CSASRSGRHTGELFF
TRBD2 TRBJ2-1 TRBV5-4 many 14 TGTGCCAGCCGAGCGGGGGGACCCTACAATGAGCAGTTCTTC CASRAGGPYNEQFF